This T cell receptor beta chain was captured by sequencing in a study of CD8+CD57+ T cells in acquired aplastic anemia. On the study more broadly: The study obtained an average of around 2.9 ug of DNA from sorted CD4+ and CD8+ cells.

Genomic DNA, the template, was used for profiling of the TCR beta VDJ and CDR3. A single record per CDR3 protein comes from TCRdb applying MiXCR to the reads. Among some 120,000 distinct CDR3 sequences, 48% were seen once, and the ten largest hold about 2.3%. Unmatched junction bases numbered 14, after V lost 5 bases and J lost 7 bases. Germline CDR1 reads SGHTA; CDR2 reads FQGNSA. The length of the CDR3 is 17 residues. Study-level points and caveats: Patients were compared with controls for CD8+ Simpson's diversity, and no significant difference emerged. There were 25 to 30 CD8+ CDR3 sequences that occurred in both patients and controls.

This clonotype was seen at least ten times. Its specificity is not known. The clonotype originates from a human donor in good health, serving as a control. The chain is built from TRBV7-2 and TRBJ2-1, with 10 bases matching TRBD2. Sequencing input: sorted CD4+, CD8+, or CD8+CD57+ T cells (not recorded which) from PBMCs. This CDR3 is CASSPFERGGPGNEQFF. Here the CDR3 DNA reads TGTGCCAGCAGCCCCTTCGAGCGGGGGGGCCCGGGGAATGAGCAGTTCTTC.